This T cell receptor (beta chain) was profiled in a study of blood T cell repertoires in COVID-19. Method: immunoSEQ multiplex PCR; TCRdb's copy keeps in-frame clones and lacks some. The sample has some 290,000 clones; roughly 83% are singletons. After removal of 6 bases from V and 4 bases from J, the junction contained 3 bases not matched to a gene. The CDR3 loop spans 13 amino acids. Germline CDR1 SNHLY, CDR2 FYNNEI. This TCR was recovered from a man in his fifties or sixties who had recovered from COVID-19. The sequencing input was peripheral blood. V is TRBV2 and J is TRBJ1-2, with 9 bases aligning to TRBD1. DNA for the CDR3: TGTGCCAGCAGCGACAGGGGGGTCTATGGCTACACCTTC. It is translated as CASSDRGVYGYTF. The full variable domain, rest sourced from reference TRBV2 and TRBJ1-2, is EPEVTQTPSHQVTQMGQEVILRCVPISNHLYFYWYRQILGQKVEFLVSFYNNEISEKSEIFDDQFSVERPDGSNFTLKIRSTKLEDSAMYFCASSDRGVYGYTFGSGTRLTVV.